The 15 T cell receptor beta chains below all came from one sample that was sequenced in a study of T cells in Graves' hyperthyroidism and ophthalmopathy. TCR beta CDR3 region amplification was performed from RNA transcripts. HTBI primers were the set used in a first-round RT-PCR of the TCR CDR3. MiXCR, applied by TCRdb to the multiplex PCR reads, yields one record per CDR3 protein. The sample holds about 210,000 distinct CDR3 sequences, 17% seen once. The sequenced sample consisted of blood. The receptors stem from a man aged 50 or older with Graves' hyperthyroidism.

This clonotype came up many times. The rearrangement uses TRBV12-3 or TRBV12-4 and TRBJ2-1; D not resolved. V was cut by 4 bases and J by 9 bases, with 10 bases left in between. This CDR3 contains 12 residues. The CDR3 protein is CASSSKVGEQFF. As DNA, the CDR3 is TGTGCCAGCAGTTCGAAGGTGGGTGAGCAGTTCTTC.

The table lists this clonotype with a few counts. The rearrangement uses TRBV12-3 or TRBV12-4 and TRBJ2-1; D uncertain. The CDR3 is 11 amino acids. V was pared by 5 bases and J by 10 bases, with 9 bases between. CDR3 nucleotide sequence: TGTGCCAGCAGTCCCTCGAGCGAGCAGTTCTTC. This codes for CASSPSSEQFF.

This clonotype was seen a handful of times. Here the CDR3 DNA reads TGTGCCAGCAGTTACGGGGGGCCTGGCGAGCAGTACTTC. Residues: CASSYGGPGEQYF. The chain links TRBV6-1 to TRBJ2-7; a possible D gene is TRBD2 (7 bases). Germline-derived CDR1 and CDR2 are MNHNS and SASEGT. The CDR3 has 13 amino acids. Trimming cost V 5 bases and J 6 bases, with 14 bases left between them.

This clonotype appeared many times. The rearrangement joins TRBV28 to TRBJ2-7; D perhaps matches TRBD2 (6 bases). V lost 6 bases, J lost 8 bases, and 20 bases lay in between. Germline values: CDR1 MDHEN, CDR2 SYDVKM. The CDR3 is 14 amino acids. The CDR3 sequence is CASRPRRLVTKQYF. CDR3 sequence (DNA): TGTGCCAGCAGGCCAAGAAGACTAGTTACGAAGCAGTACTTC.

The CDR3 protein is CASSEGTADHEQYF. CDR3 nucleotide sequence: TGTGCCAGCAGTGAGGGGACGGCAGACCACGAGCAGTACTTC. The rearrangement uses TRBV6-1 and TRBJ2-7; D possibly matches TRBD1 or TRBD2 (5 bases each). Trimming removed 3 bases from V and 5 bases from J, with 14 bases in between. The germline CDR1 and CDR2 sequences are MNHNS and SASEGT. The CDR3 loop spans 14 amino acids.

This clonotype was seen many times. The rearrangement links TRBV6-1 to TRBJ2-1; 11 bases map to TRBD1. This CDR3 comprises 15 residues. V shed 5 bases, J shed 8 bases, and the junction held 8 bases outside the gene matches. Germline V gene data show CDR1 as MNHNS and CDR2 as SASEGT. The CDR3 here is CASSRTGGAWDEQFF. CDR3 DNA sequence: TGTGCCAGCAGTCGGACAGGGGGCGCCTGGGATGAGCAGTTCTTC.

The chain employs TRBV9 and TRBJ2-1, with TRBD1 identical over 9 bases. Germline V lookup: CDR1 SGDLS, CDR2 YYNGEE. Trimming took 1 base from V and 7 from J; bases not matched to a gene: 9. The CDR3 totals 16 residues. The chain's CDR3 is CASSVLGQGLVNEQFF. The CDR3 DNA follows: TGTGCCAGCAGCGTACTAGGACAGGGGCTCGTAAATGAGCAGTTCTTC.

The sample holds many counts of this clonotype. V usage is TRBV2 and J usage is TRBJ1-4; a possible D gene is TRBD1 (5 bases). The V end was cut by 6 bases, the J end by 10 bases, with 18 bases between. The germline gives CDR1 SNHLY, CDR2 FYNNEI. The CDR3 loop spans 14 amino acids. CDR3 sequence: CASSPPGRAGKLFF. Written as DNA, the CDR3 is TGTGCCAGCAGCCCTCCGGGACGGGCAGGAAAACTGTTTTTT.

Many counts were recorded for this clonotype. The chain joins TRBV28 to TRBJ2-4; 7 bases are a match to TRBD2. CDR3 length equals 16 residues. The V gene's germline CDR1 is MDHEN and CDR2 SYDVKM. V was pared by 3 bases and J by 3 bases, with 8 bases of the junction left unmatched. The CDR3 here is CASSLGGGLVKNIQYF. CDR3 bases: TGTGCCAGCAGTTTGGGGGGGGGGTTGGTCAAAAACATTCAGTACTTC. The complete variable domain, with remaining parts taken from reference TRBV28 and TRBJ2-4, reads DVKVTQSSRYLVKRTGEKVFLECVQDMDHENMFWYRQDPGLGLRLIYFSYDVKMKEKGDIPEGYSVSREKKERFSLILESASTNQTSMYLCASSLGGGLVKNIQYFGAGTRLSVL.

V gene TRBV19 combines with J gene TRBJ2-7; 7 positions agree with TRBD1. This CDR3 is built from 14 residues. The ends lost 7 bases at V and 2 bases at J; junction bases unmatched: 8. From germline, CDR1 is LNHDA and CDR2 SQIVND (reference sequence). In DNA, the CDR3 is TGTGCCAGTAACTCCCGGGACAGTCCCTACGAGCAGTACTTC. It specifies CASNSRDSPYEQYF. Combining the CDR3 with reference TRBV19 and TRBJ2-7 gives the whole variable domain DGGITQSPKYLFRKEGQNVTLSCEQNLNHDAMYWYRQDPGQGLRLIYYSQIVNDFQKGDIAEGYSVSREKKESFPLTVTSAQKNPTAFYLCASNSRDSPYEQYFGPGTRLTVT.

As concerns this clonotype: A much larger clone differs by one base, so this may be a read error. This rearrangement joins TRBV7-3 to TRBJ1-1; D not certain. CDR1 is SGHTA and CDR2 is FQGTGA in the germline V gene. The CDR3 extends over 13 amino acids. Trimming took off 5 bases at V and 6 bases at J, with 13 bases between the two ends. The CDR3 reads CASSREPGAEAFF. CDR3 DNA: TGTGCCAGCAGCCGGGAGCCTGGCGCTGAAGCTTTCTTT.

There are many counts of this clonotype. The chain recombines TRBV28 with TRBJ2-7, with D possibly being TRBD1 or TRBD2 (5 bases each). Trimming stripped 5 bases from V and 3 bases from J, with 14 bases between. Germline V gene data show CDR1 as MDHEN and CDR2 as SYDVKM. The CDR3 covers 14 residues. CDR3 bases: TGTGCCAGCAGTAGAGGGACGGATTACTACGAGCAGTACTTC. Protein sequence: CASSRGTDYYEQYF.

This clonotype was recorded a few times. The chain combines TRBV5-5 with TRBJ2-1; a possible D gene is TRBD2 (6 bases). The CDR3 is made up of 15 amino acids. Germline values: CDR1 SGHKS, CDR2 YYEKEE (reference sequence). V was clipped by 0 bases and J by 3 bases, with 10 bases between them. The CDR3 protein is CASSLADGGYNEQFF. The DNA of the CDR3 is TGTGCCAGCAGCTTGGCCGACGGGGGCTACAATGAGCAGTTCTTC.

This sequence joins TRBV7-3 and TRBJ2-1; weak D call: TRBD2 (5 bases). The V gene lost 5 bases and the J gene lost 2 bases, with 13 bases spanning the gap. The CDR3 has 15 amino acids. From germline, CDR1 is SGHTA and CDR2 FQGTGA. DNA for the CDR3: TGTGCCAGCAGCCCCGGAGGTACAACCTACAATGAGCAGTTCTTC. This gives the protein CASSPGGTTYNEQFF.

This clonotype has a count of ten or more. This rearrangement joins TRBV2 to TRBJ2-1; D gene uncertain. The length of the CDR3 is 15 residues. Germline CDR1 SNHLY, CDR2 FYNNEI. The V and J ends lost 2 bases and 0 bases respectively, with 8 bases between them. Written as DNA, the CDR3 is TGTGCCAGCAGTGAAATTCACGGCTCCTACAATGAGCAGTTCTTC. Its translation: CASSEIHGSYNEQFF. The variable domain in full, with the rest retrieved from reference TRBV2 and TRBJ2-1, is EPEVTQTPSHQVTQMGQEVILRCVPISNHLYFYWYRQILGQKVEFLVSFYNNEISEKSEIFDDQFSVERPDGSNFTLKIRSTKLEDSAMYFCASSEIHGSYNEQFFGPGTRLTVL.